The clone carrying this TCR beta chain appeared a few times. One entry per CDR3 protein, called by TCRdb with MiXCR from the RT-PCR reads. The table includes 650,000 to 800,000 distinct CDR3 sequences, 13% to 15% detected once. V was clipped by 6 bases and J by 1 base, with 14 bases between them. CDR1 and CDR2 (germline): SGHRS, YFSETQ. The CDR3 consists of 14 residues. Specimen: memory CD4+ T cells from blood. The clonotype was recovered from a female donor in good health, serving as a healthy control. The chain uses TRBV5-1 and TRBJ2-7; TRBD2 might be the D (6 bases). This chain's CDR3 is CASTATSGSYEQYF. The DNA of the CDR3 is TGCGCCAGCACCGCGACGAGCGGGTCCTACGAGCAGTACTTC.